These 22 T cell receptor beta chains share one sample of origin, sequenced in a study of cytomegalovirus exposure and HLA in healthy donors. Profiling relied on immunoSEQ multiplex PCR, and the TCRdb table lists in-frame clones only, not all of them. The sample includes more than 150,000 clones, roughly 84% seen only once; the top ten take 2.5% to 3%. The sample taken for sequencing was PBMCs. The receptors stem from a woman aged 18-29 years in good health and CMV-seropositive.

CDR3 protein: CASSQGTVGTEAFF. As DNA, the CDR3 is TGTGCCAGCAGCCAAGGGACAGTCGGAACTGAAGCTTTCTTT. The chain has TRBV4-2 and TRBJ1-1; D possibly corresponds to TRBD1 (6 bases). The CDR3 has 14 residues. Trimming took off 1 base at V and 5 bases at J, with 11 bases between the two ends. In germline, CDR1 is LGHNA, CDR2 YNFKEQ.

The chain combines TRBV7-2 with TRBJ1-5, with D hard to call. The V gene lost 1 base and the J gene lost 3 bases, with 7 bases spanning the gap. Germline V gives CDR1 SGHTA, CDR2 FQGNSA. The CDR3 consists of 14 residues. CDR3 sequence reads: CASSLDGNNQPQHF. In DNA, the CDR3 is TGTGCCAGCAGCTTAGACGGGAACAATCAGCCCCAGCATTTT.

The rearrangement uses TRBV2 and TRBJ1-1; 8 nucleotides align to TRBD1. This CDR3 spans 15 amino acids. Germline V lookup: CDR1 SNHLY, CDR2 FYNNEI. V lost 7 bases and J lost 0; bases outside the gene matches: 7. The CDR3 bases are TGTGCCAGCAAGTTCAGGGGGCTCATGAACACTGAAGCTTTCTTT. This gives the protein CASKFRGLMNTEAFF.

The table lists this clone with a few counts. The chain uses TRBV7-8 and TRBJ2-2, with 8 nucleotides matching TRBD2. This CDR3 region has 16 residues. V lost 8 bases and J lost 0; bases outside the gene matches: 8. Germline lookup yields CDR1 SGHVS and CDR2 FQNEAQ. The CDR3 loop is CASSPNGGANTGELFF. CDR3 nucleotide sequence: TGTGCCAGCTCCCCTAACGGGGGGGCGAACACCGGGGAGCTGTTTTTT.

The rearrangement links TRBV27 to TRBJ2-1; 8 bases map to TRBD2. CDR1 is MNHEY and CDR2 is SMNVEV in the germline V gene (reference sequence). CDR3 length: 12 residues. The V and J ends lost 7 bases and 7 bases, in that order; junction bases with no gene match: 3. The CDR3 DNA sequence: TGTGCCAGCACGGGGGGGCGGAATGAGCAGTTCTTC. This gives the protein CASTGGRNEQFF.

CDR3 nucleotides: TGTGCCAGCAGCCCTGCGGGAAGGGGTTACGAGCAGTACTTC. Translation: CASSPAGRGYEQYF. The chain links TRBV5-6 to TRBJ2-7, with a tentative D call TRBD2 (6 bases). Germline lookup yields CDR1 SGHDT and CDR2 YYEEEE. Trimming stripped 4 bases from V and 4 bases from J, with 15 bases between. This CDR3 spans 14 amino acids.

This sequence joins TRBV9 and TRBJ1-6, with no clear D. CDR1 and CDR2 (germline): SGDLS, YYNGEE. CDR3 size: 14 residues. V dropped 5 bases and J dropped 10 bases, with 16 bases sitting between them. The CDR3 is CASSVRPGGSPLHF. The DNA for the CDR3 is TGTGCCAGCAGTGTCCGTCCGGGAGGATCACCCCTCCACTTT.

This rearrangement joins TRBV28 to TRBJ1-2; TRBD1 matches 8 bases. The germline V gene encodes CDR1 MDHEN and CDR2 SYDVKM. The CDR3 is made up of 13 amino acids. V lost 10 bases to trimming and J lost 4 bases; unmatched junction nucleotides: 8. The CDR3 reads CATTTGDLYGYTF. As DNA, the CDR3 is TGTGCCACGACGACAGGGGACCTCTATGGCTACACCTTC.

The gene calls are TRBV11-2 and TRBJ2-2, with D possibly being TRBD2 (5 bases). The CDR3 is 15 amino acids. Germline lookup yields CDR1 SGHAT and CDR2 FQNNGV. V shed 1 base and J shed 5 bases, with 11 bases lying between them. The CDR3 is CASSLGGAPTGELFF. The CDR3 DNA is TGTGCCAGCAGCTTAGGGGGAGCTCCTACCGGGGAGCTGTTTTTT.

CDR3 amino acids: CASSYGQGGKNEQFF. CDR3 sequence (DNA): TGTGCCAGCAGTTACGGACAGGGCGGGAAAAATGAGCAGTTCTTC. The V and J genes are TRBV6-6 and TRBJ2-1; TRBD1 aligns across 8 bases. J gave up 7 bases and V 2 bases, and 7 bases lay outside the gene matches. The CDR3 is 15 residues long. Germline assignment: CDR1 MNHNY and CDR2 SVGAGI (reference sequence).

In its sample, this clone is medium-sized. This chain connects TRBV28 to TRBJ1-6; perhaps TRBD1 as D (6 bases). V was clipped by 5 bases and J by 8 bases, with 10 bases between them. This CDR3 is built from 13 residues. CDR1 MDHEN and CDR2 SYDVKM come from the germline V gene. The CDR3 DNA is TGTGCCAGCAGTCCACCAGGGGATTCACCCCTCCACTTT. It specifies CASSPPGDSPLHF.

This clone was detected a few times. The chain uses TRBV5-1 and TRBJ2-1, with 12 bases aligning to TRBD2. The germline V gene encodes CDR1 SGHRS and CDR2 YFSETQ. This CDR3 is 18 amino acids long. The J segment lost 10 bases and the V segment lost 0 bases, leaving 14 bases of the junction unmatched. The CDR3 loop is CASSLALATSGGPAEQFF. CDR3 in DNA: TGCGCCAGCAGCTTGGCCCTTGCGACTAGCGGGGGCCCAGCGGAGCAGTTCTTC.

Many counts were recorded for this clone. CDR3 bases: TGTGCCAGCAGCCAAGACGCAGGGACAGGGGACGAAAAACTGTTTTTT. It codes for CASSQDAGTGDEKLFF. This chain uses TRBV4-2 with TRBJ1-4; 10 bases agree with TRBD1. The length of the CDR3 is 16 residues. J gave up 8 bases and V 0 bases, and 6 bases lay outside the gene matches. Looked up from germline, CDR1 is LGHNA and CDR2 is YNFKEQ.

The rearrangement uses TRBV4-1 and TRBJ2-7; 8 bases line up with TRBD2. Germline CDR1 is MGHRA and CDR2 is YSYEKL. The CDR3 is made up of 16 amino acids. J lost 7 bases, V lost 0 bases, and 11 bases had no gene match. The CDR3 sequence: CASSQEFSGGRSEQYF. In nucleotides, the CDR3 is TGCGCCAGCAGCCAAGAGTTCAGCGGGGGCAGGTCGGAGCAGTACTTC.

V gene TRBV9 combines with J gene TRBJ2-2; the match to TRBD2 covers 15 bases. Germline V gene data show CDR1 as SGDLS and CDR2 as YYNGEE. The CDR3 spans 20 residues. After removal of 2 bases from V and 5 bases from J, the junction contained 13 bases not matched to a gene. The CDR3 DNA follows: TGTGCCAGCAGCGTCCCCCACGGGACTAGCGGGGGGAGGGATACCGGGGAGCTGTTTTTT. Residues: CASSVPHGTSGGRDTGELFF.

This clone has only a few counts. This chain links TRBV19 with TRBJ1-6; D is perhaps TRBD1 (5 bases). Germline V gene sequence: CDR1 LNHDA, CDR2 SQIVND (reference sequence). V was shortened by 3 bases and J by 5 bases, with 8 bases between the two germline ends. The CDR3 is made up of 14 amino acids. DNA of the CDR3: TGTGCCAGTAGTATGCCAGGGAATAATTCACCCCTCCACTTT. Protein product: CASSMPGNNSPLHF.

This clone appeared once. The V gene is TRBV6-6, the J gene TRBJ1-1; TRBD1 is a possible D gene (5 bases). The V and J ends lost 6 bases and 8 bases respectively, with 16 bases between them. Germline CDR1 MNHNY, CDR2 SVGAGI (reference sequence). The CDR3 runs to 13 residues. The CDR3 sequence: CASSSRSGGEAFF. CDR3 DNA: TGTGCCAGCAGCTCTAGATCCGGGGGGGAAGCTTTCTTT.

This chain connects TRBV9 to TRBJ2-2; TRBD2 aligns across 7 bases. The CDR3 is 14 amino acids. Looked up from germline, CDR1 is SGDLS and CDR2 is YYNGEE. J lost 5 bases, V lost 5 bases, and 6 bases had no gene match. CDR3 region: CASSRGDQTGELFF. In DNA form, the CDR3 reads TGTGCCAGCAGTCGGGGGGATCAGACCGGGGAGCTGTTTTTT.

V usage is TRBV29-1 and J usage is TRBJ1-2; possibly TRBD1 for D (5 bases). This CDR3 has 12 residues. V was clipped by 3 bases and J by 7 bases, with 12 bases between them. Germline CDR1 SQVTM, CDR2 ANQGSEA. CDR3 amino acids: CSVETGGGGYTF. CDR3 sequence (DNA): TGCAGCGTTGAGACGGGGGGAGGTGGCTACACCTTC.

The chain links TRBV9 to TRBJ1-4; 7 nucleotides line up with TRBD1. Germline V gives CDR1 SGDLS, CDR2 YYNGEE. The CDR3 extends over 15 amino acids. J gave up 0 bases and V 2 bases, and 1 base lay outside the gene matches. CDR3: CASSVTGATNEKLFF. The DNA of the CDR3 is TGTGCCAGCAGCGTTACAGGGGCAACTAATGAAAAACTGTTTTTT.

The chain carries TRBV6-5 and TRBJ2-7; possible D gene TRBD1, 6 bases. With 2 bases removed from V and 2 bases from J, the gap between germline ends came to 10 bases. The germline V gene encodes CDR1 MNHEY and CDR2 SVGAGI. The CDR3 sequence is 14 residues long. As DNA, the CDR3 is TGTGCCAGCAGTTACACAGGGCAAACCTACGAGCAGTACTTC. It is translated as CASSYTGQTYEQYF.

V usage is TRBV6-6 and J usage is TRBJ1-5; 8 positions match TRBD1. Germline V gene data show CDR1 as MNHNY and CDR2 as SVGAGI (reference sequence). The CDR3 sequence is 16 residues long. J gave up 0 bases and V 6 bases, and 7 bases lay outside the gene matches. The CDR3 loop reads CASSSGGPYSNQPQHF. As DNA, the CDR3 is TGTGCCAGCAGCTCAGGGGGCCCGTATAGCAATCAGCCCCAGCATTTT.